These 26 T cell receptor beta chains were all obtained from the same sample, sequenced in a study of shared clonotypes between healthy human individuals. The assay was immunoSEQ multiplex PCR, and TCRdb's table has in-frame clones only and misses some. Found here are roughly 1,100,000 clones, approximately 76% of them singletons; the top ten hold 1.4% to 1.5%. Sequenced sample: memory CD4+ T cells sorted from blood. Subset indicated: CD45RA-negative fraction. The receptors stem from a young man in good health.

The genes are TRBV27 and TRBJ1-2; D is possibly TRBD1 (5 bases). Per the germline V gene, CDR1 is MNHEY and CDR2 is SMNVEV (reference sequence). Trimming pared 5 bases from V and 2 bases from J, leaving 12 bases between. The CDR3 is 14 residues long. Here the CDR3 DNA reads TGTGCCAGCAGTCAATGGGGACTGAACTATGGCTACACCTTC. Translated, it gives CASSQWGLNYGYTF.

V and J are TRBV5-4 and TRBJ2-2; tentatively, D is TRBD1 or TRBD2 (6 bases each). This CDR3 has 16 residues. The germline V gene encodes CDR1 SGHNT and CDR2 YYREEE (reference sequence). V shed 1 base and J shed 1 base, with 11 bases lying between them. This CDR3 reads CASSLPGAQNTGELFF. The CDR3, as DNA: TGTGCCAGCAGCTTGCCGGGGGCGCAGAACACCGGGGAGCTGTTTTTT.

V gene TRBV2 combines with J gene TRBJ2-7; D might be TRBD2 (6 bases). Germline-derived CDR1 and CDR2 are SNHLY and FYNNEI. V was clipped by 5 bases and J by 2 bases, with 13 bases between them. The CDR3 runs 14 residues. The CDR3 DNA reads TGTGCCAGCAGTTTGCGGGACCTAGCCTACGAGCAGTACTTC. Translating it yields CASSLRDLAYEQYF.

The chain combines TRBV19 with TRBJ2-5, with 8 bases identical to TRBD2. The V gene's germline CDR1 is LNHDA and CDR2 SQIVND (reference sequence). With 4 bases clipped from V and 5 bases from J, the junction kept 6 bases outside the gene matches. The CDR3 has 14 amino acids. Here the CDR3 reads CASSTKRERETQYF. The DNA for the CDR3 is TGTGCCAGTAGTACCAAGCGGGAGAGGGAGACCCAGTACTTC.

The chain recombines TRBV5-4 with TRBJ2-3; either TRBD1 or TRBD2 may fit D (5 bases each). In germline, CDR1 is SGHNT, CDR2 YYREEE (reference sequence). Between the trimmed V and J ends, which lost 0 bases and 5 bases, there was a span of 10 bases. CDR3 length equals 14 residues. In DNA, the CDR3 is TGTGCCAGCAGCTTGGAAGGGACGGGAGATACGCAGTATTTT. It is translated as CASSLEGTGDTQYF.

This chain joins TRBV19 and TRBJ2-7; 11 bases align to TRBD2. This CDR3 contains 16 residues. Germline CDR1 and CDR2: LNHDA and SQIVND (reference sequence). V was pared by 2 bases and J by 2 bases, with 5 bases of the junction left unmatched. The CDR3 nucleotides read TGTGCCAGTAGTATAATGGGGACTAGCGGAACCTACGAGCAGTACTTC. Translation gives CASSIMGTSGTYEQYF.

The chain combines TRBV4-3 with TRBJ2-3; no definite D call. This CDR3 is 14 amino acids long. Germline assignment: CDR1 LGHNA and CDR2 YSLEER. V was cut by 8 bases and J by 4 bases, with 16 bases left in between. The CDR3 loop is CASALSVASDTQYF. The CDR3 DNA sequence: TGCGCCAGCGCCTTATCGGTAGCTTCAGATACGCAGTATTTT.

The chain employs TRBV30 and TRBJ1-4; D gene ambiguous. Trimming took 1 base from V and 7 from J, leaving 10 bases between them. The CDR3 contains 13 residues. From germline, CDR1 is GTSNPN and CDR2 SVGIG (reference sequence). The CDR3: CAWSGGWGEKLFF. The CDR3 DNA is TGTGCCTGGAGTGGGGGTTGGGGTGAAAAACTGTTTTTT.

This clone has just a few counts. This chain connects TRBV30 to TRBJ1-1; D uncertain. Germline CDR1 GTSNPN, CDR2 SVGIG (reference sequence). V was clipped by 4 bases and J by 1 base, with 7 bases between them. This CDR3 comprises 12 residues. This CDR3 reads CAWTERNTEAFF. In DNA form, the CDR3 reads TGTGCCTGGACAGAGAGGAACACTGAAGCTTTCTTT.

This clone has only one observation. The sample carries other DNA sequences with the same CDR3. The chain employs TRBV7-9 and TRBJ1-4; D is unclear. V dropped 1 base and J dropped 8 bases, with 8 bases sitting between them. Germline assignment: CDR1 SEHNR and CDR2 FQNEAQ (reference sequence). The CDR3 totals 13 residues. CDR3 bases: TGTGCCAGCAGCTTAGGACAAGGCGAAAAACTGTTTTTT. Translation gives CASSLGQGEKLFF.

This clone was observed once. The chain is built from TRBV6-6 and TRBJ1-1; D is unresolved. V dropped 3 bases and J dropped 0 bases, with 11 bases sitting between them. The CDR3 length is 15 residues. Germline loops: CDR1 MNHNY, CDR2 SVGAGI (reference sequence). CDR3 nucleotides: TGTGCCAGCAGTTATATGCGGAATATGAACACTGAAGCTTTCTTT. Encoded protein: CASSYMRNMNTEAFF.

The rearrangement joins TRBV28 to TRBJ2-1; no clear D gene. The ends were cut back, 2 bases at V and 10 bases at J, with 9 bases in the middle. The CDR3 spans 12 residues. Germline CDR1 and CDR2: MDHEN and SYDVKM. In DNA, the CDR3 is TGTGCCAGCAGTTTAGTGGGCAGGGAGCAGTTCTTC. Translating it yields CASSLVGREQFF.

This clone was counted a single time. The gene calls are TRBV4-1 and TRBJ1-3; D possibly corresponds to TRBD1 (5 bases). V gave up 0 bases and J gave up 2 bases, with 11 bases separating them. This CDR3 is 16 amino acids long. The germline V gene encodes CDR1 MGHRA and CDR2 YSYEKL. CDR3 loop: CASSQDWGRAGNTIYF. The CDR3, as DNA: TGCGCCAGCAGCCAAGATTGGGGCAGGGCTGGAAACACCATATATTTT.

This clone showed up just once. The gene calls are TRBV5-5 and TRBJ1-5; D may be TRBD1 (5 bases). CDR3 length: 14 amino acids. V was trimmed by 0 bases and J by 5 bases, leaving 9 bases between them. The germline V gene encodes CDR1 SGHKS and CDR2 YYEKEE (reference sequence). CDR3 nucleotide sequence: TGTGCCAGCAGCTTGGGGCAGGGAGATCAGCCCCAGCATTTT. Amino acids: CASSLGQGDQPQHF.

The chain uses TRBV5-4 and TRBJ1-5; 9 positions agree with TRBD1. The germline V gene has CDR1 SGHNT and CDR2 YYREEE (reference sequence). J lost 2 bases, V lost 4 bases, and 13 bases had no gene match. The CDR3 contains 18 residues. This CDR3 is CASSVPGQGLRGNQPQHF. The CDR3 nucleotides are TGTGCCAGCAGCGTCCCGGGACAGGGATTAAGGGGCAATCAGCCCCAGCATTTT.

V usage is TRBV7-9 and J usage is TRBJ1-2; D gene ambiguous. This CDR3 region has 11 residues. Trimming cost V 4 bases and J 8 bases, with 8 bases left between them. Germline CDR1 reads SEHNR; CDR2 reads FQNEAQ (reference sequence). CDR3 sequence reads: CASSSEGGYTF. The DNA for the CDR3 is TGTGCCAGCAGCTCGGAAGGAGGCTACACCTTC.

The J gene is TRBJ2-4, the V gene TRBV4-2, with D possibly TRBD1 on 6 matching bases. Germline assignment: CDR1 LGHNA and CDR2 YNFKEQ. Trimming pared 0 bases from V and 7 bases from J, leaving 13 bases between. CDR3 length: 15 residues. The CDR3 loop is CASSQESRGANIQYF. The CDR3 coding sequence is TGTGCCAGCAGCCAAGAGAGCAGGGGAGCGAACATTCAGTACTTC.

This chain joins TRBV7-9 and TRBJ2-7; TRBD1 matches 9 bases. Germline V lookup: CDR1 SEHNR, CDR2 FQNEAQ (reference sequence). There are 14 residues in the CDR3. Trimming at V came to 3 bases and at J to 3 bases, leaving 3 bases not matched to a gene. The CDR3 nucleotides are TGTGCCAGCAGCTTTATGGGACAGGGCTACGAGCAGTACTTC. Residues: CASSFMGQGYEQYF.

The V gene is TRBV29-1, the J gene TRBJ1-1; no definite D call. Trimming stripped 7 bases from V and 3 bases from J, with 12 bases between. CDR1 is SQVTM and CDR2 is ANQGSEA in the germline V gene. The CDR3 is made up of 12 amino acids. CDR3 DNA sequence: TGCAGCGCCTTCTGGGGTGACACTGAAGCTTTCTTT. Its protein is CSAFWGDTEAFF.

As for this clone: A read error may explain this, as a much larger clone is one base away. This same CDR3 is encoded by further DNA sequences in the sample. The chain carries TRBV5-6 and TRBJ2-5; D unresolved. Germline V gene lookup returns CDR1 SGHDT and CDR2 YYEEEE. The CDR3 loop spans 11 amino acids. The germline V and J ends were trimmed by 5 bases and 2 bases, with 4 bases remaining between them. The CDR3 region has the DNA TGTGCCAGCAGTCTGCAAGAGACCCAGTACTTC. As protein: CASSLQETQYF.

Of note for this clone: Other DNA variants within this sample encode the same CDR3. The J gene is TRBJ2-3, the V gene TRBV18; a weak D match, TRBD1 (5 bases). V dropped 3 bases and J dropped 2 bases, with 6 bases sitting between them. The CDR3 sequence is 13 residues long. The V gene's germline CDR1 is KGHSH and CDR2 LQKENI. Written as DNA, the CDR3 is TGTGCCAGCTCACCGGGGCTCACAGATACGCAGTATTTT. Translating it yields CASSPGLTDTQYF.

The chain has TRBV7-6 and TRBJ2-5; 7 bases agree with TRBD2. After removal of 1 base from V and 2 bases from J, the junction contained 1 base not matched to a gene. The length of the CDR3 is 14 residues. Germline loops: CDR1 SGHVS, CDR2 FNYEAQ. The CDR3 region is CASSLGDYQETQYF. CDR3 DNA sequence: TGTGCCAGCAGCTTAGGGGACTATCAAGAGACCCAGTACTTC.

V gene TRBV5-4 combines with J gene TRBJ1-1, with D maybe TRBD1 (5 bases). The CDR3 is made up of 16 amino acids. V shed 0 bases and J shed 1 base, with 13 bases lying between them. CDR1 is SGHNT and CDR2 is YYREEE in the germline V gene (reference sequence). CDR3 sequence reads: CASSLATGTWNTEAFF. In DNA form, the CDR3 reads TGTGCCAGCAGCTTGGCAACCGGGACGTGGAACACTGAAGCTTTCTTT.

The CDR3 spells CAISESIGTGDYNEQFF. In DNA, the CDR3 is TGTGCCATCAGTGAGTCGATCGGGACAGGGGATTACAATGAGCAGTTCTTC. V and J are TRBV10-3 and TRBJ2-1, with TRBD1 identical over 10 bases. The J segment lost 4 bases and the V segment lost 0 bases, leaving 6 bases of the junction unmatched. Germline V gene data show CDR1 as ENHRY and CDR2 as SYGVKD. The CDR3 has 17 amino acids.

To note about this clone: A much larger clone sits a single nucleotide away, making a read error possible. The chain is built from TRBV28 and TRBJ2-7; D not resolved. Germline V gene data show CDR1 as MDHEN and CDR2 as SYDVKM. The CDR3 spans 11 residues. V was trimmed by 2 bases and J by 4 bases, leaving 3 bases between them. The CDR3 loop is CASSLDYEQYF. In DNA form, the CDR3 reads TGTGCCAGCAGTTTAGATTACGAGCAGTACTTC.

This clone has only a few counts. This chain connects TRBV13 to TRBJ1-6; maybe TRBD1 (6 bases). There are 13 residues in the CDR3. V was trimmed by 2 bases and J by 14 bases, leaving 13 bases between them. From germline, CDR1 is PRHDT and CDR2 FYEKMQ (reference sequence). CDR3 region: CASSLTRGRALHF. CDR3 DNA: TGTGCCAGCAGCTTAACCAGGGGAAGGGCCCTCCACTTT.